This paragraph reports one T cell receptor (beta chain). Its specificity is unknown. V lost 4 bases, J lost 12 bases, and 11 bases stayed unmatched. The length of the CDR3 is 13 residues. Germline V gene sequence: CDR1 SGHRS, CDR2 YFSETQ. Using a J-beta primer mix together with a sample-barcoded 5' primer, a second PCR was run for roughly 6 to 12 cycles. TCRdb recomputed calls from the 5' RACE reads with MiXCR, one row per CDR3 protein. Among about a million distinct CDR3 sequences, about 44% were seen once, and the ten largest hold roughly 13%. Every sample had a minimum of 6 million PBMCs isolated. This entry comes from a study of blood T cells in healthy people across ages. The study, taken as a whole, reports: Correlation between TCR beta diversity and naive T cell percentage was strong.

The chain links TRBV5-1 to TRBJ1-2, with 8 bases that match TRBD1. Material: blood. The TCR sequence derives from a young man in good health. CDR3 in amino acids: CASSRTGGSQDTF. The CDR3 DNA reads as TGCGCCAGCAGCCGAACAGGGGGTAGTCAGGACACCTTC.